This entry concerns a single TCR beta chain. Assay: immunoSEQ multiplex PCR; the TCRdb copy retains only in-frame clones and omits some. The sample gives 70,000 or so clones, over 85% of which show up once; over 15% is in the top ten. This sample was taken from a study of control samples from healthy donors and cancer patients. The CDR3 spans 13 residues. Trimming removed 8 bases at V and 1 base at J, with 11 bases between. Per the germline V gene, CDR1 is SNHLY and CDR2 is FYNNEI. The sample was PBMCs. The source of this sequence is a man between 60 and 70 years old with lung cancer. The chain employs TRBV2 and TRBJ1-1; tentative D call: TRBD1 (5 bases). The CDR3 spells CASGASKNTEAFF. The CDR3 nucleotides are TGTGCCAGCGGGGCAAGTAAGAACACTGAAGCTTTCTTT.